The entry below gives a single T cell receptor (beta chain) sequence along with its context. In the original analysis: Reference gene primer amplification yielded estimated nucleated cell counts. The data were produced by immunoSEQ multiplex PCR, yet TCRdb's version contains in-frame clones alone and is incomplete. Clone size and V and J calls were adopted from that table, with D and trimming inferred from the DNA. This table has hundreds of thousands of clones, 86% appearing once. The data belong to a study of blood T cell repertoires in COVID-19. About the study: The analysed material was cDNA or gDNA that came from T cells, B-cell-depleted T cells, or PBMCs.

This CDR3 has 14 residues. Looked up from germline, CDR1 is SGDLS and CDR2 is YYNGEE. Trimming took 3 bases from V and 6 from J; bases not matched to a gene: 2. The study assigned cohorts using participant-reported clinical history. Sequencing was carried out using PBMCs or T cells enriched from blood (not recorded which). The receptor comes from a man aged 30-40 years who had recovered from COVID-19. This sequence joins TRBV9 and TRBJ2-7, with TRBD2 matching over 14 bases. The CDR3 DNA reads as TGTGCCAGCAGCGCGACTAGCGGGAGGGGCGAGCAGTACTTC. It translates to CASSATSGRGEQYF. The full variable domain, rest sourced from reference TRBV9 and TRBJ2-7, is DSGVTQTPKHLITATGQRVTLRCSPRSGDLSVYWYQQSLDQGLQFLIQYYNGEERAKGNILERFSAQQFPDLHSELNLSSLELGDSALYFCASSATSGRGEQYFGPGTRLTVT.